One and the same sample provided the 8 T cell receptor beta chains below, sequenced in a study of blood T cell repertoires in COVID-19 (TCRdb year 2020). Receptor libraries were prepared by the immunoSEQ multiplex PCR assay. Imported from immuneACCESS, the table was reduced by TCRdb to in-frame sequences with V and J called. These copies leave out some clones; in studies compared against another copy, an unresolved V gene accounts for under half, and the cause of the remainder is not known. The table for this sample lists about 280,000 clones; roughly 87% of them were counted only once. Roughly 2.4% of the sample comes from the top ten. Specimen: peripheral blood. These receptors were taken from a woman between 45 and 60 years old who had recovered from COVID-19.

V usage is TRBV7-9 and J usage is TRBJ1-1; D is unclear. V gave up 7 bases and J gave up 11 bases, with 8 bases separating them. The CDR3 is 9 residues long. Germline V lookup: CDR1 SEHNR, CDR2 FQNEAQ (reference sequence). The CDR3 DNA reads as TGTGCCAGCACGCCGGGGGCTTTCTTT. Residues: CASTPGAFF.

V and J are TRBV6-5 and TRBJ2-7; 10 nucleotides agree with TRBD1. The germline V gene encodes CDR1 MNHEY and CDR2 SVGAGI. V lost 0 bases to trimming and J lost 4 bases; unmatched junction nucleotides: 3. The CDR3 is 15 amino acids. CDR3 sequence reads: CASSYSGTGEYEQYF. The CDR3 DNA reads as TGTGCCAGCAGTTACTCCGGGACAGGGGAATACGAGCAGTACTTC.

The chain links TRBV27 to TRBJ2-3, with D possibly TRBD2 on 5 matching bases. The V end lost 2 bases, the J end lost 6 bases, and 9 bases lay between the germline ends. Germline CDR1 reads MNHEY; CDR2 reads SMNVEV (reference sequence). The CDR3 contains 13 residues. The CDR3 nucleotides read TGTGCCAGCAGTTTAGCGGGCCGTGATACGCAGTATTTT. Translated: CASSLAGRDTQYF.

The rearrangement uses TRBV7-8 and TRBJ2-7; D perhaps matches TRBD1 (6 bases). Trimming left V 2 bases short and J 6 bases short, with 11 bases between. The CDR3 totals 13 residues. Germline-derived CDR1 and CDR2 are SGHVS and FQNEAQ. CDR3 amino acids: CASSLNRVGEQYF. CDR3 DNA sequence: TGTGCCAGCAGCTTAAACAGGGTAGGCGAGCAGTACTTC.

This rearrangement joins TRBV5-1 to TRBJ2-3, with D possibly being TRBD2 (6 bases). This CDR3 contains 14 residues. With 0 bases removed from V and 5 bases from J, the gap between germline ends came to 10 bases. Germline V gene sequence: CDR1 SGHRS, CDR2 YFSETQ. The DNA of the CDR3 is TGCGCCAGCAGCTTGGGCGGGGAGGTAGATACGCAGTATTTT. Translating it yields CASSLGGEVDTQYF.

CDR3 region: CASSLHIQASYEQYF. CDR3 DNA: TGTGCCAGCAGTTTACATATACAGGCTTCTTACGAGCAGTACTTC. This chain joins TRBV27 and TRBJ2-7, with a possible D match to TRBD1 (5 bases). The CDR3 is 15 amino acids. Trimming removed 2 bases from V and 4 bases from J, with 15 bases in between. Looked up from germline, CDR1 is MNHEY and CDR2 is SMNVEV (reference sequence).

The chain is built from TRBV28 and TRBJ2-1; 7 bases line up with TRBD1. CDR1 is MDHEN, CDR2 SYDVKM, per germline. V shed 4 bases and J 0 bases; nucleotides not matched to a gene: 9. The CDR3 sequence is 17 residues long. The CDR3 here is CASSSPGTDLSYNEQFF. The CDR3 DNA follows: TGTGCCAGCAGTTCCCCGGGGACAGACCTCTCCTACAATGAGCAGTTCTTC.

The chain joins TRBV28 to TRBJ1-2, with a weak D call TRBD1 (5 bases). With 7 bases removed from V and 4 bases from J, the gap between germline ends came to 13 bases. This CDR3 has 13 amino acids. Germline V gene sequence: CDR1 MDHEN, CDR2 SYDVKM. The CDR3 coding sequence is TGTGCCAGCAAAGAAGGGGCTGGCTATGGCTACACCTTC. It specifies CASKEGAGYGYTF.